This T cell receptor beta chain stems from a study of T cell repertoires in cytomegalovirus infection. The length of the CDR3 is 15 residues. The J segment lost 4 bases and the V segment lost 3 bases, leaving 10 bases of the junction unmatched. CDR1 DFQATT and CDR2 SNEGSKA come from the germline V gene (reference sequence). Points on this clonotype: Its cognate antigen is unknown.

TCRdb itself ran the reads through MiXCR, one entry per CDR3 protein. The table includes approximately 990,000 distinct CDR3 sequences, around 31% detected once. The receptor was derived from a human donor in good health (CMV status not recorded). Some clones in this sample may be carry-over from other donors' samples. The V gene is TRBV20-1, the J gene TRBJ1-1; 8 bases map to TRBD1. The material was cultured CD8+ T cells from PBMCs, obtained from culture after CMV antigen stimulation. The CDR3 DNA reads TGCAGTGCTAGTTCCCAGGGGGCGCGGGGCACTGAAGCTTTCTTT. It codes for CSASSQGARGTEAFF.